This T cell receptor (beta chain) was documented in a study of CD8 T cells in ankylosing spondylitis. Study-wide results and caveats: Reportedly, matched ankylosing spondylitis synovial fluid was significantly enriched for disease-linked clones. It appeared that ankylosing spondylitis blood was characterized by a TCR beta motif of several highly homologous variants. Earlier reports found some motif variants in synovial fluid and blood in reactive arthritis.

This CDR3 region has 13 residues. V trimming: 5 bases; J trimming: 2 bases; junction bases outside the gene matches: 2. Germline V lookup: CDR1 MDHEN, CDR2 SYDVKM. Quantitative 5'-RACE with molecular barcodes generated TCR beta libraries. Each CDR3 protein gets one entry after TCRdb re-called the 5' RACE reads with MiXCR. Of roughly 180,000 distinct CDR3 sequences detected, 9.8% appear once; the ten largest clones hold roughly 15%. This clonotype was observed a few times. Its antigen remains unknown. The chain has TRBV28 and TRBJ2-7; 8 nucleotides agree with TRBD1. This clonotype originated in a female donor with ankylosing spondylitis or in good health (not recorded which). The specimen was blood, either unsorted or a sorted T cell fraction (not recorded which). This CDR3 reads CASSETGAYEQYF. CDR3 nucleotide sequence: TGTGCCAGCAGTGAGACAGGGGCCTACGAGCAGTACTTC.